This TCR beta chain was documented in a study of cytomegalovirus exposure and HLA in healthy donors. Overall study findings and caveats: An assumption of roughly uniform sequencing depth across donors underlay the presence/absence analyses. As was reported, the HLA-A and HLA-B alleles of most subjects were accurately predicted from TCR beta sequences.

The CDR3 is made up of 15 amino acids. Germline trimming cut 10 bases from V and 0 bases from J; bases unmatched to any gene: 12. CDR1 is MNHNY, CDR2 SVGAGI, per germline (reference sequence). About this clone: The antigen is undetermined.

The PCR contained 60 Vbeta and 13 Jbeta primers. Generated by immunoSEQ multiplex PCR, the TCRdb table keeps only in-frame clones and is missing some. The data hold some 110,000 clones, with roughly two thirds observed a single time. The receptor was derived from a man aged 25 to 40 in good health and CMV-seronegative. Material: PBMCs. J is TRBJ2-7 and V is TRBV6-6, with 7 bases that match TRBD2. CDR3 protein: CATRLLADNSYEQYF. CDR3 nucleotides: TGTGCCACACGCCTCCTAGCGGATAACTCCTACGAGCAGTACTTC.